The next 20 T cell receptor beta chains were all read from a single sample in a study of T cell responses to AZD1222 COVID-19 vaccine. The protocol was immunoSEQ multiplex PCR, while the TCRdb copy is restricted to in-frame clones and leaves out a portion. The sample shows 110,000 to 150,000 clones, 85% to 95% of them seen only once. Here the sequenced sample was peripheral blood, taken after recovery from COVID-19. The receptors stem from an adult who had recovered from COVID-19.

The rearrangement links TRBV28 to TRBJ1-3, with D unclear. The CDR3 loop spans 11 amino acids. Per germline, CDR1 MDHEN and CDR2 SYDVKM. V gave up 9 bases and J gave up 2 bases, with 5 bases separating them. In DNA, the CDR3 is TGTGCCAGTAACGCTGGAAACACCATATATTTT. Its protein product is CASNAGNTIYF. Full variable domain (remainder filled in from reference TRBV28 and TRBJ1-3): DVKVTQSSRYLVKRTGEKVFLECVQDMDHENMFWYRQDPGLGLRLIYFSYDVKMKEKGDIPEGYSVSREKKERFSLILESASTNQTSMYLCASNAGNTIYFGEGSWLTVV.

This clone has just one count. V and J are TRBV6-5 and TRBJ1-6; D is unclear. V was trimmed by 0 bases and J by 10 bases, leaving 10 bases between them. The germline CDR1 and CDR2 sequences are MNHEY and SVGAGI. The CDR3 is made up of 14 amino acids. CDR3 nucleotide sequence: TGTGCCAGCAGTTACTCCAATATCGACTCACCCCTCCACTTT. Its protein is CASSYSNIDSPLHF.

The CDR3 loop is CASSLLPPRGDSNQPQHF. CDR3 bases: TGCGCCAGCAGCCTCTTACCCCCTCGAGGGGATAGCAATCAGCCCCAGCATTTT. The rearrangement uses TRBV4-1 and TRBJ1-5, with D maybe TRBD1 (5 bases). Germline CDR1 is MGHRA and CDR2 is YSYEKL. Deletions cut 4 bases from V and 0 bases from J, with 19 bases between. The CDR3 extends over 18 amino acids.

CDR3 nucleotide sequence: TGTGCCAGCAGCTCCCGGGACGTCACCGGGGAGCTGTTTTTT. This sequence encodes CASSSRDVTGELFF. The chain couples TRBV9 to TRBJ2-2, with D perhaps being TRBD1 or TRBD2 (5 bases each). V lost 4 bases and J lost 4, with 11 bases in between. The CDR3 is 14 amino acids. Per germline, CDR1 SGDLS and CDR2 YYNGEE. Combining the CDR3 with reference TRBV9 and TRBJ2-2 gives the whole variable domain DSGVTQTPKHLITATGQRVTLRCSPRSGDLSVYWYQQSLDQGLQFLIQYYNGEERAKGNILERFSAQQFPDLHSELNLSSLELGDSALYFCASSSRDVTGELFFGEGSRLTVL.

The chain recombines TRBV6-2 or TRBV6-3 with TRBJ2-7; TRBD2 aligns across 13 bases. V shed 5 bases and J 6 bases; nucleotides not matched to a gene: 4. Looked up from germline, CDR1 is MNHEY and CDR2 is SVGEGT. This CDR3 spans 14 amino acids. For the CDR3, the DNA is TGTGCCAGCAGTCCAGGGACTAGCGGGACCGAGCAGTACTTC. It yields the protein CASSPGTSGTEQYF.

V is TRBV7-3 and J is TRBJ2-2, with 13 bases lining up with TRBD2. Trimming took 4 bases from V and 7 from J; bases not matched to a gene: 9. This CDR3 comprises 17 residues. Germline V gives CDR1 SGHTA, CDR2 FQGTGA. The CDR3 nucleotides read TGTGCCAGCAGCTCTTCCGGGACTAGCGGGATGTACGGGGAGCTGTTTTTT. Translation: CASSSSGTSGMYGELFF. The full variable domain, with the rest looked up from reference TRBV7-3 and TRBJ2-2, is GAGVSQTPSNKVTEKGKYVELRCDPISGHTALYWYRQSLGQGPEFLIYFQGTGAADDSGLPNDRFFAVRPEGSVSTLKIQRTERGDSAVYLCASSSSGTSGMYGELFFGEGSRLTVL.

This clone has just one count. This sequence joins TRBV7-3 and TRBJ1-1; D might be TRBD1 (5 bases). CDR3 length: 17 amino acids. The V gene lost 5 bases and the J gene lost 8 bases, with 27 bases spanning the gap. Germline V gives CDR1 SGHTA, CDR2 FQGTGA. In nucleotides, the CDR3 is TGTGCCAGCAGCCCACTTCCCCGGGACGGGTTCGAGGGGGAAGCTTTCTTT. Encoded protein: CASSPLPRDGFEGEAFF.

V gene TRBV6-5 combines with J gene TRBJ2-1; 9 bases match TRBD2. The CDR3 length is 16 residues. CDR1 is MNHEY and CDR2 is SVGAGI in the germline V gene. J was trimmed by 5 bases and V by 2 bases; bases with no gene match: 7. CDR3 sequence (DNA): TGTGCCAGCAGTTACCCCGCGGGAGGGCAAGACAATGAGCAGTTCTTC. Its translation: CASSYPAGGQDNEQFF.

This chain joins TRBV28 and TRBJ2-2; 7 bases align to TRBD2. The V gene's germline CDR1 is MDHEN and CDR2 SYDVKM. V trimming: 6 bases; J trimming: 5 bases; junction bases outside the gene matches: 3. The CDR3 covers 13 residues. The CDR3 nucleotides read TGTGCCAGCAGGCGGGAGATAACCGGGGAGCTGTTTTTT. Residues: CASRREITGELFF.

As for this clone: Other DNA sequences in this sample translate to the same CDR3. The genes are TRBV28 and TRBJ1-6; 10 bases match TRBD1. Losses at the gene ends were 5 bases for V and 7 bases for J; bases not matched to a gene: 2. CDR1 is MDHEN and CDR2 is SYDVKM in the germline V gene. This CDR3 comprises 14 residues. The CDR3 spells CASSPGQGNSPLHF. The CDR3 DNA reads TGTGCCAGCAGTCCGGGACAGGGGAATTCACCCCTCCACTTT.

The chain employs TRBV6-5 and TRBJ2-7, with D possibly called TRBD1 or TRBD2 (5 bases each). Germline V gene data show CDR1 as MNHEY and CDR2 as SVGAGI. The CDR3 consists of 13 residues. Trimming shortened V by 2 bases and J by 7 bases, and 12 bases separated the two germline ends. The CDR3, as DNA: TGTGCCAGCAGTTACCCCGGGACGGATGAGCAGTACTTC. It yields the protein CASSYPGTDEQYF.

In this sample, this clone turned up once. The genes are TRBV19 and TRBJ2-2; 8 bases align to TRBD1. Germline lookup yields CDR1 LNHDA and CDR2 SQIVND (reference sequence). With V trimmed by 5 bases and J by 4 bases, 3 bases remained unmatched. The CDR3 is 14 residues long. The DNA for the CDR3 is TGTGCCAGTAGTCGGACAGGGAGCACCGGGGAGCTGTTTTTT. The encoded protein is CASSRTGSTGELFF.

This sequence joins TRBV2 and TRBJ2-7; 7 nucleotides match TRBD2. V was clipped by 6 bases and J by 3 bases; unmatched bases: 8. The CDR3 runs 14 residues. Germline V gene data show CDR1 as SNHLY and CDR2 as FYNNEI. In DNA, the CDR3 is TGTGCCAGCAGGTCTGCTAGCGGCAGCTACGAGCAGTACTTC. Protein product: CASRSASGSYEQYF.

CDR3 residues: CASSSQGARGELFF. DNA for the CDR3: TGTGCCAGCAGCTCTCAGGGGGCTCGGGGGGAGCTGTTTTTT. The chain combines TRBV28 with TRBJ2-2; 8 bases line up with TRBD1. The ends lost 6 bases at V and 8 bases at J; junction bases unmatched: 8. Germline V gives CDR1 MDHEN, CDR2 SYDVKM. This CDR3 is built from 14 residues.

J is TRBJ2-7 and V is TRBV27; TRBD2 agrees at 10 bases. From germline, CDR1 is MNHEY and CDR2 SMNVEV (reference sequence). J gave up 4 bases and V 3 bases, and 3 bases lay outside the gene matches. The CDR3 is 14 amino acids. DNA of the CDR3: TGTGCCAGCAGTTTGCAGCGGGAGGGATACGAGCAGTACTTC. Translated: CASSLQREGYEQYF.

The chain is built from TRBV6-5 and TRBJ2-5; 10 bases are a match to TRBD1. The CDR3 contains 16 residues. Trimming cost V 2 bases and J 7 bases; bases outside gene matches: 10. Germline values: CDR1 MNHEY, CDR2 SVGAGI. The CDR3 spells CASSYRPEDRGTTQYF. The DNA of the CDR3 is TGTGCCAGCAGTTACCGACCCGAGGACAGGGGGACGACCCAGTACTTC.

The chain is built from TRBV28 and TRBJ2-2, with TRBD1 identical over 9 bases. V gave up 6 bases and J gave up 3 bases; unmatched junction bases: 8. The CDR3 covers 16 residues. CDR1 and CDR2 from the germline V gene are MDHEN and SYDVKM. The CDR3 DNA is TGTGCCAGCAGAACCAAGGGACAGGGACACACCGGGGAGCTGTTTTTT. This codes for CASRTKGQGHTGELFF.

V usage is TRBV9 and J usage is TRBJ1-2, with a weak D call TRBD1 (6 bases). Trimming cost V 4 bases and J 3 bases, with 13 bases left between them. The CDR3 covers 14 residues. Germline V CDR1 and CDR2: SGDLS, YYNGEE. For the CDR3, the DNA is TGTGCCAGCAGCAGATTACAGGGAGACTATGGCTACACCTTC. Its translation: CASSRLQGDYGYTF. The full variable domain, its missing parts supplied by reference TRBV9 and TRBJ1-2, is DSGVTQTPKHLITATGQRVTLRCSPRSGDLSVYWYQQSLDQGLQFLIQYYNGEERAKGNILERFSAQQFPDLHSELNLSSLELGDSALYFCASSRLQGDYGYTFGSGTRLTVV.

This sequence joins TRBV1 and TRBJ1-5. TRBV1 represents a pseudogene. The CDR3 extends over 12 amino acids. The CDR3, as DNA: TGCACCAGCAGCCTTGAAGACCAGCCCCAGCATTTT. Translating gives CTSSLEDQPQHF.

The chain recombines TRBV4-2 with TRBJ2-2, with 11 nucleotides matching TRBD2. CDR1 is LGHNA, CDR2 YNFKEQ, per germline. There are 16 residues in the CDR3. After removal of 6 bases from V and 2 bases from J, the junction contained 5 bases not matched to a gene. CDR3 coding DNA: TGTGCCAGCAGACCTACTAGCGGGGGTAACACCGGGGAGCTGTTTTTT. This codes for CASRPTSGGNTGELFF.